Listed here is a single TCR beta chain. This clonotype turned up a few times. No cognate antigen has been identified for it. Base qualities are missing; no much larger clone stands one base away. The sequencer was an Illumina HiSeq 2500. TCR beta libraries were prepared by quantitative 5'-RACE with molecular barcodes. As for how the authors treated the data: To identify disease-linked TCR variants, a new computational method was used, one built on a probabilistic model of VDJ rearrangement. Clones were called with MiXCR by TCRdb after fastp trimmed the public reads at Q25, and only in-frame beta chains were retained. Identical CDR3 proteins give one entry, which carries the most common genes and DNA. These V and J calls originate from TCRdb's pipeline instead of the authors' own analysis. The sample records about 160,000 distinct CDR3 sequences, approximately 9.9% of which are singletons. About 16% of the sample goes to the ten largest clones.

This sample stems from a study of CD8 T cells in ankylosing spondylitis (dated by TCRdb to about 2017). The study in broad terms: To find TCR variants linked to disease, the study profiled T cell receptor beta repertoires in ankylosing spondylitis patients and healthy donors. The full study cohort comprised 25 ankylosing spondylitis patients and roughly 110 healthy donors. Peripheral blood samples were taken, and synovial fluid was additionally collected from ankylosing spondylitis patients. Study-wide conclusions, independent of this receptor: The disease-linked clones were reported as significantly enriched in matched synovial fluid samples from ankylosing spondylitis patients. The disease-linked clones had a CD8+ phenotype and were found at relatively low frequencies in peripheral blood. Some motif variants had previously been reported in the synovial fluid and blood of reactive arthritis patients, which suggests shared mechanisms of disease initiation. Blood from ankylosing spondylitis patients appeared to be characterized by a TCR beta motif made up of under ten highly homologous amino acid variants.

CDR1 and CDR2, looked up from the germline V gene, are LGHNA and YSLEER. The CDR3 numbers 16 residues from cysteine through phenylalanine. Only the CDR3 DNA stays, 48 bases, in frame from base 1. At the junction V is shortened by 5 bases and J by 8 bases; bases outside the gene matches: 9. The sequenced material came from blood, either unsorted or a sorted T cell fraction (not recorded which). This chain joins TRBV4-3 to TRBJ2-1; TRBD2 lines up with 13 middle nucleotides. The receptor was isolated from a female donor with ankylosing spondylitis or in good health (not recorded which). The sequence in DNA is TGCGCCAGCAGCGCTACTAGCGGGAGGGCCTTTTATGAGCAGTTCTTC. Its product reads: CASSATSGRAFYEQFF.